These T cell receptor beta chains were read from a single sample in a study of blood T cells in healthy people across ages. Via MiXCR, TCRdb re-called the 5' RACE reads, giving one row per CDR3 protein. The sample shows about 640,000 distinct CDR3 sequences, around 41% of them seen only once. Sequencing used blood. The receptor source for this set is a man older than 75 in good health. Each CDR3 is given with its conserved first and last residue. D genes are given only for firm matches.

V gene: TRBV20-1
D gene: TRBD1
CDR3 protein: CSATGDRLSNQPQHF

V gene: TRBV12-3/TRBV12-4
D gene: TRBD2
CDR3 protein: CASSFGGGTSYEQYF

V gene: TRBV20-1
D gene: TRBD2
CDR3 protein: CSARSGSNNEQYF

V gene: TRBV29-1
D gene: NA
CDR3 protein: CSVELGQNTEAFF

V gene: TRBV7-2
D gene: NA
CDR3 protein: CASSLRGQYNEQFF

V gene: TRBV5-4
D gene: NA
CDR3 protein: CASSARVSGELFF

V gene: TRBV4-1
D gene: NA
CDR3 protein: CASSRRAGEFAEAFF

V gene: TRBV28
D gene: TRBD2
CDR3 protein: CASRHSGTYEQYF

V gene: TRBV6-5
D gene: NA
CDR3 protein: CASTRGTNEKLFF

V gene: TRBV19
D gene: NA
CDR3 protein: CASSRDRAPENRDTQYF

V gene: TRBV3-1
D gene: NA
CDR3 protein: CASSQDIMWGETQYF

V gene: TRBV5-4
D gene: NA
CDR3 protein: CASSLQGGTYYEQYF

V gene: TRBV29-1
D gene: NA
CDR3 protein: CSVTQAGEAFF

V gene: TRBV5-1
D gene: NA
CDR3 protein: CASSLGRYAVYNEQFF

V gene: TRBV28
D gene: TRBD2
CDR3 protein: CASSFELAGEGETQYF

V gene: TRBV25-1
D gene: NA
CDR3 protein: CASSDPTVMLNYGYTF

V gene: TRBV29-1
D gene: NA
CDR3 protein: CSVEKGRGYTF

V gene: TRBV10-3
D gene: NA
CDR3 protein: CAMRDSSGPYEQYF

V gene: TRBV30
D gene: TRBD1
CDR3 protein: CAWSVRGTGVYEQYF

V gene: TRBV29-1
D gene: NA
CDR3 protein: CSANRDGEQFF

V gene: TRBV7-2
D gene: NA
CDR3 protein: CASGPGPSSYEQYF

V gene: TRBV14
D gene: TRBD2
CDR3 protein: CASSRDTGTSGRYNEQFF

V gene: TRBV27
D gene: NA
CDR3 protein: CASSLSGGRGADTQYF

V gene: TRBV28
D gene: TRBD2
CDR3 protein: CASRTYLGLAGERTDTQYF

V gene: TRBV15
D gene: NA
CDR3 protein: CATSRDEAGVMTILSGANVLTF

V gene: TRBV6-2/TRBV6-3
D gene: NA
CDR3 protein: CASSYSGLYLYSNQPQHF

V gene: TRBV14
D gene: TRBD1
CDR3 protein: CAGSHLGQGMSEQYF

V gene: TRBV7-2
D gene: TRBD2
CDR3 protein: CASSLYYQREISQYF

V gene: TRBV29-1
D gene: NA
CDR3 protein: CSVMDTDTQYF

V gene: TRBV7-8
D gene: NA
CDR3 protein: CASSRVQRETQYF

V gene: TRBV18
D gene: NA
CDR3 protein: CASSPTYRDSNEQFF

V gene: TRBV5-1
D gene: NA
CDR3 protein: CASSLIRVAENNEQFF

V gene: TRBV19
D gene: NA
CDR3 protein: CASSTGTGAGKAKNIQYF

V gene: TRBV25-1
D gene: TRBD1
CDR3 protein: CASSEYMGSGGREQYF

V gene: TRBV20-1
D gene: NA
CDR3 protein: CSAKSIAGLLQETQYF

V gene: TRBV20-1
D gene: NA
CDR3 protein: CSARDSFGKFF

V gene: TRBV28
D gene: NA
CDR3 protein: CASSLIKGPEAFF